This T cell receptor beta chain was identified in a study of CD8 T cells in Susac syndrome. TCR beta sequencing covered blood CD8+ and CD4+ T cells. Control patients had untreated stable or active relapsing-remitting multiple sclerosis by revised McDonald criteria. Negative isolation was applied to CD8+ and CD4+ T cells, and FACS enrichment was applied to TEMRA cells. The authors reverse transcribed 0.5 to 1 ug RNA with random hexamers. The authors amplified TCR beta CDR3 across 54 Vbeta and 13 Jbeta using immunoSEQ multiplex PCR. MiXCR, applied by TCRdb to the immunoSEQ multiplex PCR reads, yields one record per CDR3 protein. The table has 200,000 to 250,000 distinct CDR3 sequences, roughly 90% seen once. This CDR3 region has 14 residues.

This clonotype was sampled from a human donor with multiple sclerosis. The J gene is TRBJ1-1, the V gene TRBV21-1; the table calls TRBD1, which could not be checked here. TRBV21-1 has pseudogene status. The sample was CD8+ T cells from PBMCs. The CDR3: CASSSPRRKPEAFF. The CDR3 DNA sequence: TGTGCCAGCAGCAGTCCCAGAAGGAAGCCTGAAGCTTTCTTT.